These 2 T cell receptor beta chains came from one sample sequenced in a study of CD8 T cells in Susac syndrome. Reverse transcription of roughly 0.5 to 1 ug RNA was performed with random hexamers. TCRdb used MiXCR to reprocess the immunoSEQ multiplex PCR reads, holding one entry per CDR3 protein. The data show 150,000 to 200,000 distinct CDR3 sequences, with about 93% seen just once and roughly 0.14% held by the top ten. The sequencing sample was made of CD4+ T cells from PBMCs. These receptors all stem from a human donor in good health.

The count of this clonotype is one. The CDR3 reads CSAGGGTSGGTYEQYF. The DNA of the CDR3 is TGCAGCGCTGGGGGAGGGACTAGCGGGGGCACCTACGAGCAGTACTTC. This rearrangement joins TRBV29-1 to TRBJ2-7; 14 nucleotides match TRBD2. The CDR3 runs 16 residues. The germline V gene has CDR1 SQVTM and CDR2 ANQGSEA. V shed 7 bases and J 2 bases; nucleotides not matched to a gene: 10.

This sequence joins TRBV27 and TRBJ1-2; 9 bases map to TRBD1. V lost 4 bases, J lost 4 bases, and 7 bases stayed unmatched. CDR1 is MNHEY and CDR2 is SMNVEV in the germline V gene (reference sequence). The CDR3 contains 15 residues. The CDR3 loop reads CASSSTGGGSYGYTF. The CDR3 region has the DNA TGTGCCAGCAGTTCCACAGGGGGCGGGAGCTATGGCTACACCTTC.